These 10 T cell receptor beta chains were all obtained from the same sample, sequenced in a study of T cells after yellow fever vaccination. TCRdb reprocessed the 5' RACE reads via MiXCR and lists one record per CDR3 protein. The data contain approximately 610,000 distinct CDR3 sequences, less than 20% of them singletons. The starting material was PBMCs, obtained about 5 days after the first yellow fever vaccination. The receptors originated from a man between 18 and 35 years old who received the YFV17D yellow fever vaccine.

This clonotype has a count of ten or more. J is TRBJ2-5 and V is TRBV5-1; a possible D gene is TRBD1 (5 bases). The V end lost 7 bases, the J end lost 2 bases, and 12 bases lay between the germline ends. CDR1 is SGHRS and CDR2 is YFSETQ in the germline V gene. The CDR3 spans 13 residues. CDR3 loop: CASALGVQETQYF. The CDR3 coding sequence is TGCGCCAGCGCTCTAGGGGTACAAGAGACCCAGTACTTC. Filled out from reference TRBV5-1 and TRBJ2-5, the complete variable domain reads KAGVTQTPRYLIKTRGQQVTLSCSPISGHRSVSWYQQTPGQGLQFLFEYFSETQRNKGNFPGRFSGRQFSNSRSEMNVSTLELGDSALYLCASALGVQETQYFGPGTRLLVL.

This clonotype was picked up many times. This sequence joins TRBV10-3 and TRBJ2-7; D remains unclear. Trimming took 6 bases from V and 4 from J, leaving 13 bases between them. Germline V gene sequence: CDR1 ENHRY, CDR2 SYGVKD. This CDR3 is 13 amino acids long. CDR3 amino acids: CAIRERGPYEQYF. DNA of the CDR3: TGTGCCATCAGGGAGAGAGGCCCTTACGAGCAGTACTTC.

There are a few counts of this clonotype. This sequence joins TRBV7-6 and TRBJ2-3, with TRBD2 matching over 10 bases. Per germline, CDR1 SGHVS and CDR2 FNYEAQ. The CDR3 sequence is 16 residues long. V was clipped by 4 bases and J by 4 bases; unmatched bases: 8. CDR3 bases: TGTGCCAGCAGCTCTTTAGCGGGGGGCAGCCCAGATACGCAGTATTTT. Its protein product is CASSSLAGGSPDTQYF.

This chain joins TRBV20-1 and TRBJ2-7, with TRBD2 identical over 11 bases. The germline V gene has CDR1 DFQATT and CDR2 SNEGSKA (reference sequence). The V gene end was trimmed by 3 bases and the J gene end by 4 bases; junction bases not matched to a gene: 11. The CDR3 is 16 residues long. The CDR3 spells CSASDRTSGGAYEQYV. In nucleotides, the CDR3 is TGCAGTGCTAGTGACCGCACTAGCGGGGGCGCATACGAGCAGTACGTC.

Written as DNA, the CDR3 is TGCAGCGTTTGGGACAGGGTGACCACTGAAGCTTTCTTT. This sequence encodes CSVWDRVTTEAFF. This chain joins TRBV29-1 and TRBJ1-1, with 9 bases fitting TRBD1. Per the germline V gene, CDR1 is SQVTM and CDR2 is ANQGSEA. The CDR3 runs to 13 residues. V lost 5 bases to trimming and J lost 4 bases; unmatched junction nucleotides: 5.

This clonotype was seen a few times. The chain combines TRBV20-1 with TRBJ2-7; D might be TRBD1 or TRBD2, each matching 5 bases. This CDR3 is built from 14 residues. The germline gives CDR1 DFQATT, CDR2 SNEGSKA (reference sequence). V shed 6 bases and J shed 3 bases, with 18 bases lying between them. CDR3 sequence reads: CSADRDQIFYEQYF. The CDR3, as DNA: TGCAGTGCGGACCGGGACCAGATTTTCTACGAGCAGTACTTC.

This rearrangement joins TRBV20-1 to TRBJ2-7, with 9 bases aligning to TRBD1. This CDR3 has 15 residues. J lost 5 bases, V lost 3 bases, and 11 bases had no gene match. Germline V lookup: CDR1 DFQATT, CDR2 SNEGSKA (reference sequence). The CDR3 DNA sequence: TGCAGTGCTAGTCCAATGGGACAGGGTAAGGACGAGCAGTACGTC. Encoded protein: CSASPMGQGKDEQYV.

In this sample, this clonotype turned up a few times. The chain has TRBV7-2 and TRBJ1-5, with 8 bases that match TRBD1. Germline trimming cut 5 bases from V and 7 bases from J; bases unmatched to any gene: 10. In germline, CDR1 is SGHTA, CDR2 FQGNSA. The CDR3 has 15 amino acids. DNA of the CDR3: TGTGCCAGCAGCCCGACCGGACAGGGAGGGCAGCCCCAGCATTTT. It is translated as CASSPTGQGGQPQHF. The full variable domain, rest sourced from reference TRBV7-2 and TRBJ1-5, is GAGVSQSPSNKVTEKGKDVELRCDPISGHTALYWYRQSLGQGLEFLIYFQGNSAPDKSGLPSDRFSAERTGGSVSTLTIQRTQQEDSAVYLCASSPTGQGGQPQHFGDGTRLSIL.

The chain couples TRBV4-1 to TRBJ2-2, with D perhaps TRBD2 (7 bases). Germline-derived CDR1 and CDR2 are MGHRA and YSYEKL. CDR3 size: 16 residues. Between the trimmed V and J ends, which lost 4 bases and 0 bases, there was a span of 12 bases. The DNA for the CDR3 is TGCGCCAGCAGCCCAAGGGGGGGACCGAACACCGGGGAGCTGTTTTTT. This gives the protein CASSPRGGPNTGELFF.

The chain couples TRBV20-1 to TRBJ2-7, with TRBD2 as a possible D gene (5 bases). Germline lookup yields CDR1 DFQATT and CDR2 SNEGSKA (reference sequence). The germline V and J ends were trimmed by 6 bases and 4 bases, with 16 bases remaining between them. The CDR3 consists of 13 residues. CDR3 DNA sequence: TGCAGTGCCTCGACCGACGGAGGATACGAGCAGTACGTC. This encodes CSASTDGGYEQYV.